This TCR beta chain was sequenced during a study of CD8 T cells in ankylosing spondylitis. Germline lookup yields CDR1 SGHRS and CDR2 YFSETQ. Trimming removed 2 bases at V and 4 bases at J, with 15 bases between. The CDR3 loop spans 15 amino acids. This clonotype appeared a few times. Its specificity is unknown. Overall study results and limits: Disease-linked clones displayed a CD8+ phenotype and appeared relatively rarely in peripheral blood. Ankylosing spondylitis blood seemed to carry a telltale TCR beta motif made of under ten highly homologous variants.

Using quantitative 5'-RACE with molecular barcodes, the authors made TCR beta libraries. MiXCR, run by TCRdb on the 5' RACE reads, gives a single entry per CDR3 protein. This sample has over 600,000 distinct CDR3 sequences, with around 20% found just once. The receptor was isolated from a male donor with ankylosing spondylitis. The V gene is TRBV5-1, the J gene TRBJ1-1, with D maybe TRBD1 (6 bases). The sequenced material came from blood, either unsorted or a sorted T cell fraction (not recorded which). CDR3 loop: CASSLGQTYFTEAFF. CDR3 sequence (DNA): TGCGCCAGCAGCTTAGGACAGACGTACTTCACTGAAGCTTTCTTT.